This TCR beta chain was observed in a study of T-cell reconstitution after alpha-beta-depleted transplantation in children. Preparation of the TCRbeta library used unique molecular identifiers. TCRdb re-called the PCR reads through MiXCR, storing one row per CDR3 protein. The sample carries over 550,000 distinct CDR3 sequences, about 10% recorded once. This clonotype appeared a few times. This CDR3 is 20 amino acids long. The germline V gene has CDR1 SGHRS and CDR2 YFSETQ. J was trimmed by 4 bases and V by 0 bases; bases with no gene match: 14. The sample in question was PBMCs from the stem cell graft donor, obtained from the stem cell graft. The rearrangement uses TRBV5-1 and TRBJ2-1; 12 bases match TRBD2. The receptor's source is a human donor who donated a stem cell graft to a child with acute myeloid leukemia. CDR3 sequence (DNA): TGCGCCAGCAGCTTGGCCACTCTAGCGGGAGGGCCAGATTTGTACAATGAGCAGTTCTTC. Translation: CASSLATLAGGPDLYNEQFF.